These T cell receptor beta chains were read from a single sample in a study of blood T cells in healthy people across ages. TCRdb ran MiXCR on the 5' RACE reads and lists one entry per CDR3 protein. The sample includes some 1,500,000 distinct CDR3 sequences, 35% to 45% of them seen just once. The sample taken for sequencing was blood. The receptors originated from a woman in her late teens or twenties in good health. Each CDR3 is given with its conserved first and last residue. The D gene is left open where the match is weak. Only some rows state a clone size, as once, few, many or a class for expanded clones.

V	D	size	J	CDR3	DNA
TRBV20-1	TRBD1	NA	TRBJ1-2	CSARDPQGGGYTF	TGCAGTGCTAGAGATCCCCAGGGGGGAGGCTACACCTTC
TRBV27	NA	NA	TRBJ2-5	CASSFRDQPEETQYF	TGTGCCAGCAGTTTCCGGGATCAACCAGAGGAGACCCAGTACTTC
TRBV11-2	NA	few	TRBJ1-2	CASSLVGRVGGYTF	TGTGCCAGCAGCTTAGTGGGCAGGGTAGGCGGCTACACCTTC
TRBV25-1	NA	NA	TRBJ2-1	CASSGLISNSYNEQFF	TGTGCCAGCAGTGGCCTAATTAGCAACTCTTACAATGAGCAGTTCTTC
TRBV27	NA	NA	TRBJ2-5	CASSTLLRQETQYF	TGTGCCAGCAGTACCCTCTTACGGCAAGAGACCCAGTACTTC
TRBV4-3	NA	few	TRBJ2-1	CASSRTLVGSYNEQFF	TGCGCCAGCAGCCGAACCCTCGTTGGCTCCTACAATGAGCAGTTCTTC
TRBV7-2	NA	NA	TRBJ2-5	CASSLARLRSQYF	TGTGCCAGCAGCTTAGCTAGATTAAGGTCCCAGTACTTC
TRBV7-2	NA	many	TRBJ2-1	CASSPLSALGEEQFF	TGTGCCAGCAGCCCGTTATCTGCGTTAGGGGAGGAGCAGTTCTTC
TRBV7-2	NA	many	TRBJ2-5	CASEGDQKTQYF	TGTGCCAGCGAGGGGGATCAAAAGACCCAGTACTTC
TRBV7-9	TRBD2	NA	TRBJ2-3	CAAGTSAFPDTQYF	TGTGCCGCCGGAACTAGCGCTTTTCCAGATACGCAGTATTTT
TRBV7-2	NA	NA	TRBJ1-1	CASSTGGGWTEAFF	TGTGCCAGCAGCACTGGAGGGGGGTGGACTGAAGCTTTCTTT
TRBV6-2/TRBV6-3	TRBD2	NA	TRBJ2-7	CASSYSRDYPAYEQYF	TGTGCCAGCAGTTACTCCCGGGACTACCCTGCCTACGAGCAGTACTTC
TRBV20-1	TRBD2	few	TRBJ2-1	CSAGDYPNEQFF	TGCAGTGCTGGGGACTACCCCAATGAGCAGTTCTTC
TRBV15	NA	few	TRBJ2-3	CATSRDETDTQYF	TGTGCCACCAGCAGAGATGAAACAGATACGCAGTATTTT
TRBV9	NA	NA	TRBJ2-1	CAGSVGYGNYNEQFF	TGTGCCGGCAGCGTAGGGTACGGGAATTACAATGAGCAGTTCTTC
TRBV4-1	NA	NA	TRBJ1-2	CASSRTDSRGGYTF	TGCGCCAGCAGCCGGACCGACAGCCGGGGTGGCTACACCTTC
TRBV7-9	NA	NA	TRBJ2-2	CASSFYVHKNTGELFF	TGTGCCAGCAGCTTTTACGTTCACAAAAACACCGGGGAGCTGTTTTTT